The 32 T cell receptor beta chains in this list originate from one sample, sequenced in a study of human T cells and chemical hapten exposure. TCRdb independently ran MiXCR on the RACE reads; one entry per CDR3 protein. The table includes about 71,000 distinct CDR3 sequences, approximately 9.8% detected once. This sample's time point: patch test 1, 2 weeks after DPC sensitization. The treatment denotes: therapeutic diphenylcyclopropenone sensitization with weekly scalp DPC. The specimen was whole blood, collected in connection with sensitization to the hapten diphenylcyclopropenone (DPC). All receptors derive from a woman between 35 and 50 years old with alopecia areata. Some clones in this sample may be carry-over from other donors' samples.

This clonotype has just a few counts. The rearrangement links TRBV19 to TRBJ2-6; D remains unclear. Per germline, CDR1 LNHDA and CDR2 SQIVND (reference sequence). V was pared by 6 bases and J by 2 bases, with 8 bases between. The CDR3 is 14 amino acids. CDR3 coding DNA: TGTGCCAGTAGGGCGGCGGCTGGGGCCAACGTCCTGACTTTC. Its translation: CASRAAAGANVLTF.

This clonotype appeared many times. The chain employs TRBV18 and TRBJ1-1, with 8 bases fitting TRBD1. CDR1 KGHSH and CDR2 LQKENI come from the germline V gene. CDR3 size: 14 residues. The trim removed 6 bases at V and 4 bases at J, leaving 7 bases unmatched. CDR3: CASSPTGGGTEAFF. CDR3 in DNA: TGTGCCAGCTCTCCTACAGGGGGTGGCACTGAAGCTTTCTTT. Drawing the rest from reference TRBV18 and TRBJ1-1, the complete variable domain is NAGVMQNPRHLVRRRGQEARLRCSPMKGHSHVYWYRQLPEEGLKFMVYLQKENIIDESGMPKERFSAEFPKEGPSILRIQQVVRGDSAAYFCASSPTGGGTEAFFGQGTRLTVV.

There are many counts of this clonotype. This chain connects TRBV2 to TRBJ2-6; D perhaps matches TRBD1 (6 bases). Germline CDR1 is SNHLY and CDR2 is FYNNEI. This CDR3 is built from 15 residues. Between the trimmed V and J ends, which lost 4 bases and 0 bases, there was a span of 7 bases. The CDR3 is CASSGDISGANVLTF. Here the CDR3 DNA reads TGTGCCAGCAGTGGGGACATCTCTGGGGCCAACGTCCTGACTTTC.

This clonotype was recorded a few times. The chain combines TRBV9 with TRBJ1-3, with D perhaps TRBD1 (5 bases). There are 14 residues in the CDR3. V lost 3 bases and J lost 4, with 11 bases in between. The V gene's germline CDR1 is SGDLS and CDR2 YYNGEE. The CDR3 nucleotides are TGTGCCAGCAGCGCCGGGACGGAAGGAAACACCATATATTTT. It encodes CASSAGTEGNTIYF.

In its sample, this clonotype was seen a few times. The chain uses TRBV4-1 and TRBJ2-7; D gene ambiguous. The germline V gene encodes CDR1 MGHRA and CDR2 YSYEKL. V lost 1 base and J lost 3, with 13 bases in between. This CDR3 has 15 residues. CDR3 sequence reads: CASSQGSGHFYEQYF. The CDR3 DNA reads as TGCGCCAGCAGCCAAGGTTCGGGTCACTTCTACGAGCAGTACTTC.

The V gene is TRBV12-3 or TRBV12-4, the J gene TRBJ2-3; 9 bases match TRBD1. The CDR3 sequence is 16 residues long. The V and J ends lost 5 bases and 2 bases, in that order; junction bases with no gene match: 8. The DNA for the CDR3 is TGTGCCAGCAGTCCGGGGACAGGGCCCTTCACAGATACGCAGTATTTT. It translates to CASSPGTGPFTDTQYF.

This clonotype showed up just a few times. The CDR3 DNA is TGCAGTGCCGGGGGGGCGGGGGCCAGCCTTAGAACCCAGTACTTC. This encodes CSAGGAGASLRTQYF. The chain is built from TRBV20-1 and TRBJ2-5, with TRBD2 matching 8 bases. The CDR3 runs 15 residues. CDR1 and CDR2 (germline): DFQATT, SNEGSKA (reference sequence). After removal of 6 bases from V and 8 bases from J, the junction contained 17 bases not matched to a gene.

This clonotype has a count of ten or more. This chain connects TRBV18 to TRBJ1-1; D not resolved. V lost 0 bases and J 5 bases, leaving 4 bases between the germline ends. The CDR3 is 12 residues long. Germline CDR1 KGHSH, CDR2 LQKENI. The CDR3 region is CASSPPFTEAFF. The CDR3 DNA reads TGTGCCAGCTCACCACCATTTACTGAAGCTTTCTTT.

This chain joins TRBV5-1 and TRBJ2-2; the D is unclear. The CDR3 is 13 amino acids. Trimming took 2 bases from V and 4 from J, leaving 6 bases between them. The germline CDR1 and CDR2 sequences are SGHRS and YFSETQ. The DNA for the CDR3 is TGCGCCAGCAGCTTACAGCGCACCGGGGAGCTGTTTTTT. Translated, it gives CASSLQRTGELFF.

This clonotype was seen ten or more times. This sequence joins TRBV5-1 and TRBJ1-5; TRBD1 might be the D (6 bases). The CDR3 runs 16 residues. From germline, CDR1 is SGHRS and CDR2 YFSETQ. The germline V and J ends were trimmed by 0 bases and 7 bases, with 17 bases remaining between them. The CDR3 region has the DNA TGCGCCAGCAGCTTGGGGCCCGGGGGGCGCGGGCAGCCCCAGCATTTT. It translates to CASSLGPGGRGQPQHF.

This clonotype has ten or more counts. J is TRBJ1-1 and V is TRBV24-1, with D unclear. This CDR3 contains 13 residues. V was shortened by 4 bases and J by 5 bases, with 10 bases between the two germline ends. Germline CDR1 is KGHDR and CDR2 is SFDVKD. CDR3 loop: CATSEGRWTEAFF. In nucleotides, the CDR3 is TGTGCCACCAGTGAGGGGAGGTGGACTGAAGCTTTCTTT.

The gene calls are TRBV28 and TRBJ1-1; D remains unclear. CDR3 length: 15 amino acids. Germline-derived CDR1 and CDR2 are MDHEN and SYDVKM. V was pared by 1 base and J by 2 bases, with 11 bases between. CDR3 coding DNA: TGTGCCAGCAGTTTATACTCGACGGGTAACACTGAAGCTTTCTTT. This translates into CASSLYSTGNTEAFF.

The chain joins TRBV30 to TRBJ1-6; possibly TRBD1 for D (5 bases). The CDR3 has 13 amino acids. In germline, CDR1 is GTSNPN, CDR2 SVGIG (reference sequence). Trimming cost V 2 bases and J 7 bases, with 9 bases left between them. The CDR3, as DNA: TGTGCCTGGAGTCGGCAGGGCAATTCACCCCTCCACTTT. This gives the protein CAWSRQGNSPLHF.

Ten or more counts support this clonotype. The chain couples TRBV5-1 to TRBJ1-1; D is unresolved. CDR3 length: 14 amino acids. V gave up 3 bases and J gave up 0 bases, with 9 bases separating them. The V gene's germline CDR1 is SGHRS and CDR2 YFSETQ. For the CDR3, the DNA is TGCGCCAGCAGCTCCCAAGGTCTGAACACTGAAGCTTTCTTT. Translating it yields CASSSQGLNTEAFF. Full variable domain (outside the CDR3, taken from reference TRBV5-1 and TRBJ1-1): KAGVTQTPRYLIKTRGQQVTLSCSPISGHRSVSWYQQTPGQGLQFLFEYFSETQRNKGNFPGRFSGRQFSNSRSEMNVSTLELGDSALYLCASSSQGLNTEAFFGQGTRLTVV.

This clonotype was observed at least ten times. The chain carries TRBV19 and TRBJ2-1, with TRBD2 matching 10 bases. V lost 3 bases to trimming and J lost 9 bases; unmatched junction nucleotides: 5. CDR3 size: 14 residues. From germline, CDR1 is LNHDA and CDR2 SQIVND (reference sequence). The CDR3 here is CASSMVAGGPEQFF. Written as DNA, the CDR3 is TGTGCCAGTAGTATGGTAGCGGGGGGCCCTGAGCAGTTCTTC.

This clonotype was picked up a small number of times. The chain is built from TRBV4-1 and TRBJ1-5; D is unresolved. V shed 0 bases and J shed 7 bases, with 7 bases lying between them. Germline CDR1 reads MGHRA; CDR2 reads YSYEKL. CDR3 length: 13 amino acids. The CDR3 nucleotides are TGCGCCAGCAGCCAAGATGCAGGACAGCCCCAGCATTTT. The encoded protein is CASSQDAGQPQHF.

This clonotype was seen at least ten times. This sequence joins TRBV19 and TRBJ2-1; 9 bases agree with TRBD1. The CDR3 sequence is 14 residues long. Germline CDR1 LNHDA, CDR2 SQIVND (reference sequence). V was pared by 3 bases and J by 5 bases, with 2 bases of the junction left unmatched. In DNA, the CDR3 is TGTGCCAGTAGTATGACAGGGGGAAACAATGAGCAGTTCTTC. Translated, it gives CASSMTGGNNEQFF. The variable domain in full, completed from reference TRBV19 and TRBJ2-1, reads DGGITQSPKYLFRKEGQNVTLSCEQNLNHDAMYWYRQDPGQGLRLIYYSQIVNDFQKGDIAEGYSVSREKKESFPLTVTSAQKNPTAFYLCASSMTGGNNEQFFGPGTRLTVL.

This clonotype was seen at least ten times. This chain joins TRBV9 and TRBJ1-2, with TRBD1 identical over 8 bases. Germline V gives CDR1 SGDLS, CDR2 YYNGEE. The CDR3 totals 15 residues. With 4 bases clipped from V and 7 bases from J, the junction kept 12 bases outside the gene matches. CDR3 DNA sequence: TGTGCCAGCAGCCTCTCCTGGACAGGGTTAACTGGCTACACCTTC. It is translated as CASSLSWTGLTGYTF. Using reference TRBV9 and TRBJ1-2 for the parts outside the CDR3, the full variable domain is DSGVTQTPKHLITATGQRVTLRCSPRSGDLSVYWYQQSLDQGLQFLIQYYNGEERAKGNILERFSAQQFPDLHSELNLSSLELGDSALYFCASSLSWTGLTGYTFGSGTRLTVV.

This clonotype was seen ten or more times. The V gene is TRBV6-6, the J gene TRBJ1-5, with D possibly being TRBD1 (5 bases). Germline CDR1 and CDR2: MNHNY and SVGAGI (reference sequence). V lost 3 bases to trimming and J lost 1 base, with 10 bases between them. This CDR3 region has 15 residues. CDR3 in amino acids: CASSYQGPSNQPQHF. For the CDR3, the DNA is TGTGCCAGCAGTTATCAGGGACCAAGCAATCAGCCCCAGCATTTT.

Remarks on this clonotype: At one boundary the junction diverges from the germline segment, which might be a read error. The CDR3 bases are TGTGCCAGCAGCCCCGTCCGGGCAGCGGGGGGTCAGCGGGGGACCCTGTACTTC. Protein: CASSPVRAAGGQRGTLYF. The chain has TRBV11-2 and TRBJ2-5; TRBD2 agrees at 9 bases. Germline lookup yields CDR1 SGHAT and CDR2 FQNNGV. This CDR3 has 18 amino acids.

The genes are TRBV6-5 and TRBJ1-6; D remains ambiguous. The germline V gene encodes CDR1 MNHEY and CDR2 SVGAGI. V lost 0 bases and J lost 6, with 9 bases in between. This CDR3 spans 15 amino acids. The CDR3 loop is CASSYSLRTNSPLHF. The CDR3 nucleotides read TGTGCCAGCAGTTACTCGCTCCGGACTAATTCACCCCTCCACTTT.

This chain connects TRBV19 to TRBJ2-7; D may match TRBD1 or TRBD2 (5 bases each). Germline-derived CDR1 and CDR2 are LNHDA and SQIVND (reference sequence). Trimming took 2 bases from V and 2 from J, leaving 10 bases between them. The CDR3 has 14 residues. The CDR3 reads CASSISRGPYEQYF. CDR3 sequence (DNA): TGTGCCAGTAGTATATCAAGGGGACCCTACGAGCAGTACTTC. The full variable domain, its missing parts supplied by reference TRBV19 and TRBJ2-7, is DGGITQSPKYLFRKEGQNVTLSCEQNLNHDAMYWYRQDPGQGLRLIYYSQIVNDFQKGDIAEGYSVSREKKESFPLTVTSAQKNPTAFYLCASSISRGPYEQYFGPGTRLTVT.

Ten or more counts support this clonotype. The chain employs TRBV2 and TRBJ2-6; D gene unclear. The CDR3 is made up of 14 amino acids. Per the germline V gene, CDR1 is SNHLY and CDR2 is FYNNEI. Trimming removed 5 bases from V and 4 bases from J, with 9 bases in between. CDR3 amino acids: CASSWLPGANVLTF. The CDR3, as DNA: TGTGCCAGCAGTTGGCTGCCAGGGGCCAACGTCCTGACTTTC. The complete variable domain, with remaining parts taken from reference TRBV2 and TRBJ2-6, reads EPEVTQTPSHQVTQMGQEVILRCVPISNHLYFYWYRQILGQKVEFLVSFYNNEISEKSEIFDDQFSVERPDGSNFTLKIRSTKLEDSAMYFCASSWLPGANVLTFGAGSRLTVL.

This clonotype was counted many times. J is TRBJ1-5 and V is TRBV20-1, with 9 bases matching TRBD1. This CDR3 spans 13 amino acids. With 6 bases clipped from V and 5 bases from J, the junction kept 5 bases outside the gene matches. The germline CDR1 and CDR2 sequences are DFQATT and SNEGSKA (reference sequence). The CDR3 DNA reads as TGCAGTGCAGTCGACAGGGGGGATCAGCCCCAGCATTTT. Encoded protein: CSAVDRGDQPQHF.

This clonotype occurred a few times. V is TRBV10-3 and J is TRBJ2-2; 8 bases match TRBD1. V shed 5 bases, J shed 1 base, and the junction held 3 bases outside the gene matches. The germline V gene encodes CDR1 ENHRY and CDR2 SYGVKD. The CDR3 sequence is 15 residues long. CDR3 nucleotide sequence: TGTGCCATCAGTCGTGGGACAGGGAACACCGGGGAGCTGTTTTTT. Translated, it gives CAISRGTGNTGELFF.

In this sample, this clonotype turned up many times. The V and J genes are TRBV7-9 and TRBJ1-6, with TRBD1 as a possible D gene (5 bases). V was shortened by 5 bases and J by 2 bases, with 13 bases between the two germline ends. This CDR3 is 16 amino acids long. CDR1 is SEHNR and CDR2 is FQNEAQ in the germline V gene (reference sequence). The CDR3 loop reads CASSPSSGPYNSPLHF. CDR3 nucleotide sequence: TGTGCCAGCAGCCCATCGTCGGGGCCCTATAATTCACCCCTCCACTTT.

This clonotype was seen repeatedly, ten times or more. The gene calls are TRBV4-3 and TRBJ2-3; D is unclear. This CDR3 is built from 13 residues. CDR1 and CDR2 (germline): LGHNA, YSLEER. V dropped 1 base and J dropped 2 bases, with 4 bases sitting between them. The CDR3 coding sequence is TGCGCCAGCAGCCAAGGGATCACAGATACGCAGTATTTT. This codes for CASSQGITDTQYF.

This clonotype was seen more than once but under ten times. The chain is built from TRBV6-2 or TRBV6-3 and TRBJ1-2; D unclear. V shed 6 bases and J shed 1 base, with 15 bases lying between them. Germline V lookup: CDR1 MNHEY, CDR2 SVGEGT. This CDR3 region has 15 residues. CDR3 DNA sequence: TGTGCCAGCAGACTGGACGGGAACCTTAACTATGGCTACACCTTC. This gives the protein CASRLDGNLNYGYTF.

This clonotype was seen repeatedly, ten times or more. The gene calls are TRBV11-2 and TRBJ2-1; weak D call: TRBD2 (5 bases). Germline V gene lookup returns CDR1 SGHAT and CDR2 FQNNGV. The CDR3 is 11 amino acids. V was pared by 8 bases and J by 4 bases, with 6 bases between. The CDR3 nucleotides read TGTGCCAGCTCGGGATACAATGAGCAGTTCTTC. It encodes CASSGYNEQFF.

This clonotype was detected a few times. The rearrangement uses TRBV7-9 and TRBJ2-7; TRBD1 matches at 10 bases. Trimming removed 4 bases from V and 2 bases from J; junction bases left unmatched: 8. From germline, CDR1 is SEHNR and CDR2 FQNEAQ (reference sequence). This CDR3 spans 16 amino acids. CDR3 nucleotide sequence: TGTGCCAGCAGCTGGGACAGGGGAAGTATAGCCTACGAGCAGTACTTC. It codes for CASSWDRGSIAYEQYF.

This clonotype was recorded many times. In DNA form, the CDR3 reads TGTGCCTGGAGCCCCAGGGCTAATTCACCCCTCCACTTT. Encoded protein: CAWSPRANSPLHF. The gene calls are TRBV30 and TRBJ1-6; the D gene is possibly TRBD1 (5 bases). The germline V and J ends were trimmed by 3 bases and 6 bases, with 9 bases remaining between them. CDR1 is GTSNPN, CDR2 SVGIG, per germline (reference sequence). This CDR3 region has 13 residues. The whole variable domain, remainder taken from reference TRBV30 and TRBJ1-6, is SQTIHQWPATLVQPVGSPLSLECTVEGTSNPNLYWYRQAAGRGLQLLFYSVGIGQISSEVPQNLSASRPQDRQFILSSKKLLLSDSGFYLCAWSPRANSPLHFGNGTRLTVT.

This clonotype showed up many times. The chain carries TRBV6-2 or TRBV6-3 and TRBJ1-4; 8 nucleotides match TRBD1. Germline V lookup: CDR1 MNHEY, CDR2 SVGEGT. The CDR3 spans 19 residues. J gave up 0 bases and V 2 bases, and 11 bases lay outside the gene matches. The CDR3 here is CASSYRRDRRETTNEKLFF. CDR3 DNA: TGTGCCAGCAGTTACCGACGGGACAGGAGAGAAACAACTAATGAAAAACTGTTTTTT.